Below, 31 T cell receptor beta chains from the same sample are listed, as sequenced in a study of cytomegalovirus exposure and HLA in healthy donors. The study ran its PCR with 60 Vbeta and 13 Jbeta primers. The data were produced by immunoSEQ multiplex PCR, yet TCRdb's version contains in-frame clones alone and is incomplete. The sample table sets out under 200,000 clones. Sequencing was performed on PBMCs. The receptor source for this set is a man aged 30 to 45 in good health and CMV-seronegative.

The chain is built from TRBV19 and TRBJ2-5, with 10 positions matching TRBD2. CDR3 length: 17 residues. CDR1 and CDR2 (germline): LNHDA, SQIVND (reference sequence). After removal of 7 bases from V and 2 bases from J, the junction contained 13 bases not matched to a gene. In DNA form, the CDR3 reads TGTGCCAGTAAGGATGGGCTAGCGGGGGACCTACAAGAGACCCAGTACTTC. It codes for CASKDGLAGDLQETQYF.

The chain employs TRBV28 and TRBJ2-7; 11 bases fit TRBD1. The germline gives CDR1 MDHEN, CDR2 SYDVKM. Trimming at V came to 5 bases and at J to 7 bases, leaving 7 bases not matched to a gene. The CDR3 loop spans 14 amino acids. The CDR3 DNA reads TGTGCCAGCAGTAACGGACAGGGGGCGCGGGAGCAGTACTTC. It is translated as CASSNGQGAREQYF.

The chain combines TRBV10-1 with TRBJ1-2, with D uncertain. In germline, CDR1 is WNHNN, CDR2 SYGVQD (reference sequence). Trimming shortened V by 0 bases and J by 4 bases, and 6 bases separated the two germline ends. This CDR3 contains 13 residues. The CDR3 loop reads CASSESTAYGYTF. DNA of the CDR3: TGCGCCAGCAGTGAGTCCACAGCCTATGGCTACACCTTC.

This chain joins TRBV30 and TRBJ2-3, with D possibly TRBD2 on 5 matching bases. Germline assignment: CDR1 GTSNPN and CDR2 SVGIG (reference sequence). The CDR3 length is 14 residues. Trimming left V 1 base short and J 2 bases short, with 10 bases between. As DNA, the CDR3 is TGTGCCTGGAGTGATGCGGGCCCCACAGATACGCAGTATTTT. Translating gives CAWSDAGPTDTQYF.

The rearrangement joins TRBV19 to TRBJ2-5, with a possible D match to TRBD2 (5 bases). Trimming took 3 bases from V and 0 from J, leaving 14 bases between them. The CDR3 covers 16 residues. From germline, CDR1 is LNHDA and CDR2 SQIVND (reference sequence). CDR3 protein: CASSIFGGRYQETQYF. CDR3 nucleotides: TGTGCCAGTAGTATTTTTGGAGGACGGTACCAAGAGACCCAGTACTTC. The complete variable domain, with remaining parts taken from reference TRBV19 and TRBJ2-5, reads DGGITQSPKYLFRKEGQNVTLSCEQNLNHDAMYWYRQDPGQGLRLIYYSQIVNDFQKGDIAEGYSVSREKKESFPLTVTSAQKNPTAFYLCASSIFGGRYQETQYFGPGTRLLVL.

The chain recombines TRBV11-3 with TRBJ2-7; D is uncertain. Germline CDR1 reads SGHNT; CDR2 reads YENEEA. Trimming removed 5 bases at V and 6 bases at J, with 11 bases between. This CDR3 has 12 residues. Here the CDR3 reads CASSRSHSEQYF. The CDR3 bases are TGTGCCAGCAGCCGAAGTCACTCCGAGCAGTACTTC. Filled out from reference TRBV11-3 and TRBJ2-7, the complete variable domain reads EAGVVQSPRYKIIEKKQPVAFWCNPISGHNTLYWYLQNLGQGPELLIRYENEEAVDDSQLPKDRFSAERLKGVDSTLKIQPAELGDSAVYLCASSRSHSEQYFGPGTRLTVT.

V gene TRBV2 combines with J gene TRBJ1-5; no definite D call. CDR1 is SNHLY and CDR2 is FYNNEI in the germline V gene. V dropped 2 bases and J dropped 2 bases, with 7 bases sitting between them. The CDR3 sequence is 14 residues long. The CDR3 region is CASSEMAGNQPQHF. CDR3 nucleotide sequence: TGTGCCAGCAGTGAAATGGCAGGCAATCAGCCCCAGCATTTT.

The chain combines TRBV30 with TRBJ2-7; 7 nucleotides line up with TRBD2. The CDR3 spans 15 residues. Trimming took 3 bases from V and 0 from J; bases not matched to a gene: 8. Germline values: CDR1 GTSNPN, CDR2 SVGIG (reference sequence). This CDR3 reads CAWSPGGTASYEQYF. CDR3 sequence (DNA): TGTGCCTGGAGCCCCGGGGGGACTGCCTCCTACGAGCAGTACTTC.

This chain links TRBV27 with TRBJ1-4; D might be TRBD1 (5 bases). The CDR3 is 15 amino acids. CDR1 and CDR2 (germline): MNHEY, SMNVEV (reference sequence). The V and J ends lost 0 bases and 8 bases respectively, with 13 bases between them. CDR3 in amino acids: CASSLSEGVGEKLFF. The DNA for the CDR3 is TGTGCCAGCAGTTTATCGGAAGGGGTAGGAGAAAAACTGTTTTTT.

The chain is built from TRBV27 and TRBJ2-3; 8 bases align to TRBD1. The CDR3 sequence is 14 residues long. V lost 6 bases and J lost 4; bases outside the gene matches: 6. Germline CDR1 and CDR2: MNHEY and SMNVEV (reference sequence). The CDR3 DNA is TGTGCCAGCAGCCCCGGACAGGGCCCAGATACGCAGTATTTT. This sequence encodes CASSPGQGPDTQYF.

The chain uses TRBV7-8 and TRBJ2-2; TRBD1 aligns across 8 bases. Germline V gene sequence: CDR1 SGHVS, CDR2 FQNEAQ. The CDR3 is 16 residues long. Trimming removed 6 bases from V and 3 bases from J; junction bases left unmatched: 9. The CDR3 region has the DNA TGTGCCAGCAGGGAGGGGACAGGCGACGACACCGGGGAGCTGTTTTTT. It yields the protein CASREGTGDDTGELFF.

CDR3 bases: TGTGCCAGCAGCCCACAAACCATGGGTGAGGGTCAGCCCCAGCATTTT. Protein: CASSPQTMGEGQPQHF. V usage is TRBV7-2 and J usage is TRBJ1-5, with D unclear. V dropped 5 bases and J dropped 6 bases, with 20 bases sitting between them. Germline assignment: CDR1 SGHTA and CDR2 FQGNSA. The CDR3 consists of 16 residues. Full variable domain (outside the CDR3, taken from reference TRBV7-2 and TRBJ1-5): GAGVSQSPSNKVTEKGKDVELRCDPISGHTALYWYRQSLGQGLEFLIYFQGNSAPDKSGLPSDRFSAERTGGSVSTLTIQRTQQEDSAVYLCASSPQTMGEGQPQHFGDGTRLSIL.

This rearrangement joins TRBV9 to TRBJ2-7; 7 bases match TRBD1. With V trimmed by 4 bases and J by 2 bases, 9 bases remained unmatched. CDR3 size: 15 residues. Germline V CDR1 and CDR2: SGDLS, YYNGEE. The CDR3 region has the DNA TGTGCCAGCAGCCCTGAAGGGGGCCTCCCCTACGAGCAGTACTTC. This translates into CASSPEGGLPYEQYF.

V and J are TRBV7-9 and TRBJ1-1; D might be TRBD1 (6 bases). The V end lost 3 bases, the J end lost 5 bases, and 13 bases lay between the germline ends. CDR1 is SEHNR and CDR2 is FQNEAQ in the germline V gene (reference sequence). CDR3 size: 14 residues. The CDR3 nucleotides are TGTGCCAGCAGCTTTACAGGGAGTGGGACTGAAGCTTTCTTT. This encodes CASSFTGSGTEAFF.

The chain combines TRBV7-3 with TRBJ2-5, with TRBD2 identical over 10 bases. V shed 5 bases and J 5 bases; nucleotides not matched to a gene: 2. The germline CDR1 and CDR2 sequences are SGHTA and FQGTGA. The CDR3 consists of 13 residues. In nucleotides, the CDR3 is TGTGCCAGCAGCCCTAGCGGGAGCGAGACCCAGTACTTC. It translates to CASSPSGSETQYF.

The chain joins TRBV19 to TRBJ1-1, with a weak D call TRBD1 (5 bases). V lost 5 bases, J lost 1 base, and 8 bases lay in between. The CDR3 contains 13 residues. Per germline, CDR1 LNHDA and CDR2 SQIVND (reference sequence). CDR3 loop: CASSPGQNTEAFF. The CDR3, as DNA: TGTGCCAGTAGTCCTGGACAGAACACTGAAGCTTTCTTT.

This chain uses TRBV12-5 with TRBJ1-2; TRBD1 aligns across 9 bases. The CDR3 extends over 17 amino acids. CDR1 LGHNT and CDR2 FRNRAP come from the germline V gene. V gave up 5 bases and J gave up 4 bases; unmatched junction bases: 14. The CDR3 DNA sequence: TGTGCTAGTGGTCCGGGACAGGGTCTAAGGCCTTCCTATGGCTACACCTTC. Translating gives CASGPGQGLRPSYGYTF. The full variable domain, its missing parts supplied by reference TRBV12-5 and TRBJ1-2, is DARVTQTPRHKVTEMGQEVTMRCQPILGHNTVFWYRQTMMQGLELLAYFRNRAPLDDSGMPKDRFSAEMPDATLATLKIQPSEPRDSAVYFCASGPGQGLRPSYGYTFGSGTRLTVV.

V and J are TRBV10-1 and TRBJ2-7; 7 bases fit TRBD2. Germline assignment: CDR1 WNHNN and CDR2 SYGVQD (reference sequence). This CDR3 contains 16 residues. The V segment lost 0 bases and the J segment 2 bases; nucleotides outside the gene matches: 7. This CDR3 reads CASSESVRSGAYEQYF. CDR3 sequence (DNA): TGCGCCAGCAGTGAGTCGGTACGAAGCGGGGCCTACGAGCAGTACTTC.

The chain uses TRBV18 and TRBJ1-3, with D maybe TRBD1 (6 bases). This CDR3 spans 15 amino acids. Between the trimmed V and J ends, which lost 8 bases and 4 bases, there was a span of 18 bases. Germline CDR1 reads KGHSH; CDR2 reads LQKENI. The CDR3 nucleotides are TGTGCCAGCCCCGAGGGGGACGCGGCAGGAAACACCATATATTTT. It encodes CASPEGDAAGNTIYF.

This sequence joins TRBV6-5 and TRBJ2-1; TRBD2 matches at 8 bases. Germline assignment: CDR1 MNHEY and CDR2 SVGAGI. V shed 7 bases and J 9 bases; nucleotides not matched to a gene: 14. The CDR3 sequence is 15 residues long. In nucleotides, the CDR3 is TGTGCCAGCACCAGGTTAGCGGGAATGGATGGTGAGCAGTTCTTC. It is translated as CASTRLAGMDGEQFF.

This chain connects TRBV6-5 to TRBJ2-3; 13 nucleotides agree with TRBD2. Trimming cost V 5 bases and J 3 bases; bases outside gene matches: 2. This CDR3 has 15 residues. Germline values: CDR1 MNHEY, CDR2 SVGAGI. The DNA for the CDR3 is TGTGCCAGCAGTACTAGCGGGGGGGCGACAGATACGCAGTATTTT. The encoded protein is CASSTSGGATDTQYF.

The chain uses TRBV25-1 and TRBJ2-7, with D possibly being TRBD1 (6 bases). Germline CDR1 MGHDK, CDR2 SYGVNS. V lost 5 bases, J lost 4 bases, and 21 bases lay in between. This CDR3 is built from 16 residues. In DNA, the CDR3 is TGTGCCAGCAGTCCTCAGGGAACAGGGTTAGGGTACGAGCAGTACTTC. This gives the protein CASSPQGTGLGYEQYF.

The chain is built from TRBV4-2 and TRBJ1-3, with 9 nucleotides matching TRBD1. With V trimmed by 2 bases and J by 0 bases, 5 bases remained unmatched. The CDR3 runs to 17 residues. Germline CDR1 is LGHNA and CDR2 is YNFKEQ. The CDR3 sequence: CASSQRQGGDSGNTIYF. The CDR3 DNA sequence: TGTGCCAGCAGCCAACGACAGGGGGGTGACTCTGGAAACACCATATATTTT.

The rearrangement links TRBV9 to TRBJ2-2; no clear D. Germline CDR1 SGDLS, CDR2 YYNGEE. CDR3 length: 12 residues. V was pared by 4 bases and J by 6 bases, with 7 bases between. The CDR3 bases are TGTGCCAGCAGCTCCATCCCCGGGGAGCTGTTTTTT. Its protein product is CASSSIPGELFF.

V usage is TRBV11-1 and J usage is TRBJ2-1; 7 bases line up with TRBD1. Germline CDR1 reads SGHAT; CDR2 reads FQDESV (reference sequence). CDR3 length: 14 residues. J lost 5 bases, V lost 5 bases, and 6 bases had no gene match. The CDR3 DNA sequence: TGTGCCAGCAGCATTACCGGGACAGACAATGAGCAGTTCTTC. It codes for CASSITGTDNEQFF.

The V gene is TRBV7-9, the J gene TRBJ2-5; 7 nucleotides agree with TRBD1. The V gene end was trimmed by 5 bases and the J gene end by 2 bases; junction bases not matched to a gene: 11. The CDR3 is 16 amino acids. Germline values: CDR1 SEHNR, CDR2 FQNEAQ (reference sequence). CDR3 in amino acids: CASSEQHRGGQETQYF. Here the CDR3 DNA reads TGTGCCAGCAGCGAACAACACAGGGGTGGACAAGAGACCCAGTACTTC.

The chain recombines TRBV28 with TRBJ2-7, with TRBD1 matching over 7 bases. The CDR3 contains 15 residues. The J segment lost 9 bases and the V segment lost 6 bases, leaving 17 bases of the junction unmatched. CDR1 is MDHEN and CDR2 is SYDVKM in the germline V gene. The CDR3 reads CASSRDSSSLTVQYF. CDR3 nucleotides: TGTGCCAGCAGCCGGGACAGCTCTAGCCTCACGGTGCAGTACTTC.

The rearrangement links TRBV9 to TRBJ1-3; tentatively, D is TRBD1 (6 bases). The CDR3 contains 17 residues. Per germline, CDR1 SGDLS and CDR2 YYNGEE. V lost 3 bases and J 2 bases, leaving 18 bases between the germline ends. The CDR3 here is CASSAHRTGMTGNTIYF. The CDR3 bases are TGTGCCAGCAGCGCCCATCGCACAGGGATGACTGGAAACACCATATATTTT.

The chain is built from TRBV4-3 and TRBJ1-2, with TRBD1 identical over 10 bases. CDR1 and CDR2 from the germline V gene are LGHNA and YSLEER. V shed 7 bases and J 5 bases; nucleotides not matched to a gene: 10. The CDR3 is 15 residues long. The CDR3 region is CASTPGGQGDYGYTF. CDR3 bases: TGCGCCAGCACGCCCGGCGGACAGGGGGATTATGGCTACACCTTC.

J is TRBJ2-1 and V is TRBV10-3; D is perhaps TRBD1 (6 bases). Germline-derived CDR1 and CDR2 are ENHRY and SYGVKD. V was shortened by 6 bases and J by 5 bases, with 14 bases between the two germline ends. This CDR3 comprises 14 residues. In DNA form, the CDR3 reads TGTGCCATCAGGACAGGTAGGTCCGACAATGAGCAGTTCTTC. It encodes CAIRTGRSDNEQFF.

The rearrangement links TRBV7-2 to TRBJ2-5; D is unclear. This CDR3 spans 15 amino acids. The V end lost 2 bases, the J end lost 2 bases, and 12 bases lay between the germline ends. Germline V gene data show CDR1 as SGHTA and CDR2 as FQGNSA. CDR3 loop: CASSLLVLGQETQYF. The CDR3 nucleotides read TGTGCCAGCAGCTTATTGGTTCTCGGTCAAGAGACCCAGTACTTC.